A selection of T cell receptor beta chains follows, all from one sample in a study of blood T cell repertoires in COVID-19. The repertoire was sequenced with immunoSEQ multiplex PCR; TCRdb's copy has only in-frame clones and lacks some. The sample has around 200,000 clones, more than 70% seen once. The sequenced material came from peripheral blood. These receptors were taken from a man aged 35 to 55 with active or convalescent COVID-19. The CDR3 runs from the conserved cysteine through the conserved F or W. A D gene is named only where the DNA matches it firmly. Size values are once, few and many counts, or a class for expanded clones, and some rows have none.

v_gene: TRBV5-1; abundance: NA; d_gene: TRBD2; j_gene: TRBJ2-4; CDR3nt: TGCGCCAGCAGCGGTACTAGCGGGGGGAGGAACATTCAGTACTTC; CDR3aa: CASSGTSGGRNIQYF
v_gene: TRBV9; abundance: NA; d_gene: NA; j_gene: TRBJ1-2; CDR3nt: TGTGCCAGCAGCCCCACTCGAGGGGGTACGGGGGGCTACACCTTC; CDR3aa: CASSPTRGGTGGYTF
v_gene: TRBV12-5; abundance: NA; d_gene: TRBD1; j_gene: TRBJ2-1; CDR3nt: TGTGCTAGTGGCGATGGACAGGGGTCCTACAATGAGCAGTTCTTC; CDR3aa: CASGDGQGSYNEQFF
v_gene: TRBV7-3; abundance: NA; d_gene: NA; j_gene: TRBJ2-2; CDR3nt: TGTGCCAGCAGCCAAGGAGGCGGGAAGGGACCGGCCGGGGAGCTGTTTTTT; CDR3aa: CASSQGGGKGPAGELFF
v_gene: TRBV4-2; abundance: NA; d_gene: NA; j_gene: TRBJ1-3; CDR3nt: TGTGCCAGCAGCCAAGCGGAGGGAAACACCATATATTTT; CDR3aa: CASSQAEGNTIYF
v_gene: TRBV2; abundance: NA; d_gene: NA; j_gene: TRBJ2-5; CDR3nt: TGTGCCAGCAGTGATCAGGGGACGGGGACCCAGTACTTC; CDR3aa: CASSDQGTGTQYF
v_gene: TRBV30; abundance: NA; d_gene: NA; j_gene: TRBJ1-2; CDR3nt: TGTGCCTGGAGTTGGGACACAGGCTACACCTTC; CDR3aa: CAWSWDTGYTF
v_gene: TRBV10-3; abundance: NA; d_gene: NA; j_gene: TRBJ1-2; CDR3nt: TGTGCCATCAGACCGGGAGACGATCGTGGCTACACCTTC; CDR3aa: CAIRPGDDRGYTF
v_gene: TRBV24-1; abundance: NA; d_gene: TRBD1; j_gene: TRBJ1-2; CDR3nt: TGTGCCACCAGTGGCTTTCAAGCACAGGGGGGAGTGAATGGCTACACCTTC; CDR3aa: CATSGFQAQGGVNGYTF
v_gene: TRBV14; abundance: once; d_gene: TRBD2; j_gene: TRBJ2-1; CDR3nt: TGTGCCAGCAGCGATCCTAGCGGGGTCTACAATGAGCAGTTCTTC; CDR3aa: CASSDPSGVYNEQFF
v_gene: TRBV7-2; abundance: NA; d_gene: NA; j_gene: TRBJ2-1; CDR3nt: TGTGCCAGCAGCTTATCTAGCGCCATCAATGAGCAGTTCTTC; CDR3aa: CASSLSSAINEQFF
v_gene: TRBV29-1; abundance: NA; d_gene: NA; j_gene: TRBJ2-7; CDR3nt: TGCAGCGTTGACGGCGGGGGACACTACGAGCAGTACTTC; CDR3aa: CSVDGGGHYEQYF
v_gene: TRBV27; abundance: once; d_gene: NA; j_gene: TRBJ2-3; CDR3nt: TGTGCCAGCAGTTTGATCCAGGGGACAGATACGCAGTATTTT; CDR3aa: CASSLIQGTDTQYF
v_gene: TRBV11-2; abundance: NA; d_gene: NA; j_gene: TRBJ1-4; CDR3nt: TGTGCCAGCAGTCGCGGGGCAGAGGACGAAAAACTGTTTTTT; CDR3aa: CASSRGAEDEKLFF
v_gene: TRBV7-3; abundance: NA; d_gene: NA; j_gene: TRBJ2-5; CDR3nt: TGTGCCAGCAGCTTAACGAACAGCCACCAAGAGACCCAGTACTTC; CDR3aa: CASSLTNSHQETQYF
v_gene: TRBV6-2/TRBV6-3; abundance: NA; d_gene: NA; j_gene: TRBJ2-4; CDR3nt: TGTGCCAGCAGTTTCGGACAGCTTCAGTACTTC; CDR3aa: CASSFGQLQYF
v_gene: TRBV28; abundance: NA; d_gene: NA; j_gene: TRBJ2-2; CDR3nt: TGTGCCAGCAGTCTGGGGGGTAGGAACACCGGGGAGCTGTTTTTT; CDR3aa: CASSLGGRNTGELFF
v_gene: TRBV9; abundance: NA; d_gene: TRBD1; j_gene: TRBJ1-1; CDR3nt: TGTGCCAGCAGCGTGAGGACAGGGGCGAACACTGAAGCTTTCTTT; CDR3aa: CASSVRTGANTEAFF
v_gene: TRBV18; abundance: NA; d_gene: NA; j_gene: TRBJ2-3; CDR3nt: TGTGCCAGCTCACCGGGCTTCACAGATACGCAGTATTTT; CDR3aa: CASSPGFTDTQYF
v_gene: TRBV29-1; abundance: NA; d_gene: NA; j_gene: TRBJ2-4; CDR3nt: TGCAGCGTTGAACCGGGGAGCGGCAACATTCAGTACTTC; CDR3aa: CSVEPGSGNIQYF
v_gene: TRBV14; abundance: NA; d_gene: NA; j_gene: TRBJ1-2; CDR3nt: TGTGCCAGCAGCCTCCGTGGGGCAGGGGACCGCTATGGCTACACCTTC; CDR3aa: CASSLRGAGDRYGYTF
v_gene: TRBV9; abundance: NA; d_gene: TRBD2; j_gene: TRBJ2-1; CDR3nt: TGTGCCAGCAGCTCCCCTCGGATCGGACTAGCATCTTTCAATGAGCAGTTCTTC; CDR3aa: CASSSPRIGLASFNEQFF
v_gene: TRBV2; abundance: NA; d_gene: NA; j_gene: TRBJ1-2; CDR3nt: TGTGCCAGCAGTGGAACAGGCGTCTATGGCTACACCTTC; CDR3aa: CASSGTGVYGYTF
v_gene: TRBV9; abundance: NA; d_gene: NA; j_gene: TRBJ2-7; CDR3nt: TGTGCCAGCAGCCCTCGTGCGGAGGGTCCCTACGAGCAGTACTTC; CDR3aa: CASSPRAEGPYEQYF
v_gene: TRBV30; abundance: NA; d_gene: NA; j_gene: TRBJ1-1; CDR3nt: TGTGCCTGGAGTAGAACACAGGGTGGAGCTTTCTTT; CDR3aa: CAWSRTQGGAFF
v_gene: TRBV5-8; abundance: NA; d_gene: TRBD2; j_gene: TRBJ2-4; CDR3nt: TGTGCCAGCAGCCACCCTAGCGGCCTAGCCAAAAACATTCAGTACTTC; CDR3aa: CASSHPSGLAKNIQYF
v_gene: TRBV4-3; abundance: few; d_gene: TRBD1; j_gene: TRBJ1-1; CDR3nt: TGCGCCAGCAGCCACATTGGACAGGGGGCGACTGAAGCTTTCTTT; CDR3aa: CASSHIGQGATEAFF
v_gene: TRBV5-1; abundance: NA; d_gene: TRBD1; j_gene: TRBJ1-5; CDR3nt: TGCGCCAGCAGCATGGGTACAGGGGACAATCAGCCCCAGCATTTT; CDR3aa: CASSMGTGDNQPQHF
v_gene: TRBV5-1; abundance: NA; d_gene: TRBD2; j_gene: TRBJ2-3; CDR3nt: TGCGCCAGCGGACCTCCTAGCGGGGCTAGCACAGATACGCAGTATTTT; CDR3aa: CASGPPSGASTDTQYF
v_gene: TRBV5-1; abundance: NA; d_gene: TRBD2; j_gene: TRBJ2-7; CDR3nt: TGCGCCAGCAGACTTAACCAGCGGGACTCCTACGAGCAGTACTTC; CDR3aa: CASRLNQRDSYEQYF
v_gene: TRBV27; abundance: NA; d_gene: TRBD2; j_gene: TRBJ2-7; CDR3nt: TGTGCCAGCAGTATGACTAGCGGGGGAACCTACGAGCAGTACTTC; CDR3aa: CASSMTSGGTYEQYF
v_gene: TRBV11-3; abundance: NA; d_gene: TRBD2; j_gene: TRBJ2-1; CDR3nt: TGTGCCAGCAGTCAAGGGACTAGCCGCTACAATGAGCAGTTCTTC; CDR3aa: CASSQGTSRYNEQFF
v_gene: TRBV10-3; abundance: NA; d_gene: NA; j_gene: TRBJ2-3; CDR3nt: TGTGCCATCAGTGGATACACAGGGTTTGGCGATACGCAGTATTTT; CDR3aa: CAISGYTGFGDTQYF
v_gene: TRBV18; abundance: NA; d_gene: NA; j_gene: TRBJ1-1; CDR3nt: TGTGCCAGCTCACTCAGGACAGTCAATGAAGCTTTCTTT; CDR3aa: CASSLRTVNEAFF
v_gene: TRBV29-1; abundance: NA; d_gene: NA; j_gene: TRBJ2-7; CDR3nt: TGCAGCGCCGCACGGGACATCGCCTACGAGCAGTACTTC; CDR3aa: CSAARDIAYEQYF
v_gene: TRBV5-1; abundance: NA; d_gene: NA; j_gene: TRBJ2-7; CDR3nt: TGCGCCAGCAGCTTGGGGACAGCGTTTTACGAGCAGTACTTC; CDR3aa: CASSLGTAFYEQYF
v_gene: TRBV30; abundance: NA; d_gene: NA; j_gene: TRBJ1-5; CDR3nt: TGTGCCTGGAGTGATCAGCGTAGCAATCAGCCCCAGCATTTT; CDR3aa: CAWSDQRSNQPQHF
v_gene: TRBV2; abundance: NA; d_gene: NA; j_gene: TRBJ2-3; CDR3nt: TGTGCCAGCCGAGGCGCCTACACAGATACGCAGTATTTT; CDR3aa: CASRGAYTDTQYF
v_gene: TRBV3-1/TRBV3-2; abundance: NA; d_gene: NA; j_gene: TRBJ1-1; CDR3nt: TGTGCCAGCAGCCAAGATAAATGGGTCGGACAGTTGAACACTGAAGCTTTCTTT; CDR3aa: CASSQDKWVGQLNTEAFF
v_gene: TRBV12-5; abundance: NA; d_gene: TRBD1; j_gene: TRBJ1-1; CDR3nt: TGTGCTAGTGCCCTAAGTCGAGACAGGGGGCTATTGAACACTGAAGCTTTCTTT; CDR3aa: CASALSRDRGLLNTEAFF
v_gene: TRBV30; abundance: NA; d_gene: TRBD1; j_gene: TRBJ2-3; CDR3nt: TGTGCCTGGAGTTGGGGGGGACAGGGGGCATCGGATACGCAGTATTTT; CDR3aa: CAWSWGGQGASDTQYF
v_gene: TRBV19; abundance: NA; d_gene: NA; j_gene: TRBJ1-1; CDR3nt: TGTGCCAGTAGTCCCTCGGGGGGGGAGACTGAAGCTTTCTTT; CDR3aa: CASSPSGGETEAFF
v_gene: TRBV2; abundance: NA; d_gene: TRBD1; j_gene: TRBJ1-5; CDR3nt: TGTGCCAGCGGGACAGGCAATCAGCCCCAGCATTTT; CDR3aa: CASGTGNQPQHF
v_gene: TRBV19; abundance: NA; d_gene: NA; j_gene: TRBJ1-4; CDR3nt: TGTGCCAGTAGTATAGATCTGTCGAGGGTAGGGGAAAAACTGTTTTTT; CDR3aa: CASSIDLSRVGEKLFF